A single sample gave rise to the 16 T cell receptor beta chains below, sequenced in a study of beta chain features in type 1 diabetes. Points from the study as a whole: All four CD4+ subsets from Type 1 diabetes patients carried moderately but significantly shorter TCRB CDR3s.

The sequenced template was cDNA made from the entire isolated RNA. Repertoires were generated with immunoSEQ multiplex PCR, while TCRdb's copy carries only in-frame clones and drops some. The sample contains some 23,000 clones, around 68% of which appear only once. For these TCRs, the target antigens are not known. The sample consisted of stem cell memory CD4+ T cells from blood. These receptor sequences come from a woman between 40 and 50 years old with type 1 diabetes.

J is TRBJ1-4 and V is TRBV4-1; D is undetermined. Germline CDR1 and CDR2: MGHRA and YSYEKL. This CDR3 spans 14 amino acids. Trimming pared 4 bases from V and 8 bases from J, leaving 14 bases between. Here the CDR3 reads CASSRSAIAEKLFF. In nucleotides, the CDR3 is TGCGCCAGCAGCCGGAGTGCCATCGCCGAAAAACTGTTTTTT.

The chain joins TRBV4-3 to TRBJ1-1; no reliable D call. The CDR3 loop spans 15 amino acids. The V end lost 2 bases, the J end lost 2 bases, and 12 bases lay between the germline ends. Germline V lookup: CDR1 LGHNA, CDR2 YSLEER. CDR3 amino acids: CASSQRQAINTEAFF. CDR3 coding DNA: TGCGCCAGCAGCCAACGGCAGGCGATAAACACTGAAGCTTTCTTT.

CDR3 nucleotides: TGTGCCAGCAGCCCTCGGAGGGGACAGGAACAGCCCCAGCATTTT. Its protein is CASSPRRGQEQPQHF. The genes are TRBV5-5 and TRBJ1-5; the match to TRBD1 covers 8 bases. CDR3 length: 15 residues. V lost 4 bases, J lost 7 bases, and 10 bases stayed unmatched. Germline values: CDR1 SGHKS, CDR2 YYEKEE (reference sequence).

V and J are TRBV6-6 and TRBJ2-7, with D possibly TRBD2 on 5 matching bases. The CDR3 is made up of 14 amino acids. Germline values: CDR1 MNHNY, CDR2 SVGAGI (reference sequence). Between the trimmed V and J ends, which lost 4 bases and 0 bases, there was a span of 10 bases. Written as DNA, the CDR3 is TGTGCCAGCAGTTCTCACACTAGCTCCTACGAGCAGTACTTC. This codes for CASSSHTSSYEQYF.

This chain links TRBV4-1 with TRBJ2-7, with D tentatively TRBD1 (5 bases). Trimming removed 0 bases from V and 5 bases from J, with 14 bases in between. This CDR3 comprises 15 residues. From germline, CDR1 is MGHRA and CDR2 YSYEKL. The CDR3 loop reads CASSQDWKGRNEQYF. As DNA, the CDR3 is TGCGCCAGCAGCCAAGATTGGAAGGGGCGGAACGAGCAGTACTTC.

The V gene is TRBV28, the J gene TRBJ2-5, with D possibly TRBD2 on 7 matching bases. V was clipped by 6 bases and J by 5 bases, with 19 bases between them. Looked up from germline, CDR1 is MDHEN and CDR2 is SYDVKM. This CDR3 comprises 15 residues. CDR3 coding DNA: TGTGCCAGCAGCGAGGGGGAGGGCCGAAGGGAGACCCAGTACTTC. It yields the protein CASSEGEGRRETQYF. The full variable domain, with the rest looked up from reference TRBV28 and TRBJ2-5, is DVKVTQSSRYLVKRTGEKVFLECVQDMDHENMFWYRQDPGLGLRLIYFSYDVKMKEKGDIPEGYSVSREKKERFSLILESASTNQTSMYLCASSEGEGRRETQYFGPGTRLLVL.

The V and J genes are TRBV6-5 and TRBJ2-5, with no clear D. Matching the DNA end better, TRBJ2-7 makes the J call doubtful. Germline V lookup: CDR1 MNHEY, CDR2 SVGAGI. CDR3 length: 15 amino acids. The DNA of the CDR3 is TGTGCCAGCAGTTATGTCGGTGCAGGCTCCTACGAGCAGTACTTC. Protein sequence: CASSYVGAGSYEQYF.

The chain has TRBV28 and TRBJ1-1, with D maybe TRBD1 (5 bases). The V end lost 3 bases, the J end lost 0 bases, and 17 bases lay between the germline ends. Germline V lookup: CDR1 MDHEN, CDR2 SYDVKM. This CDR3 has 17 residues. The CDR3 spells CASSFPTLGLLNTEAFF. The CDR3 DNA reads TGTGCCAGCAGTTTCCCGACCCTGGGACTTTTGAACACTGAAGCTTTCTTT.

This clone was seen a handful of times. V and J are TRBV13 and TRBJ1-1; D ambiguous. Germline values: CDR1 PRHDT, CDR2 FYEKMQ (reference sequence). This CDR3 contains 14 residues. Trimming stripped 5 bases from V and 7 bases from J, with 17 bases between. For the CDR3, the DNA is TGTGCCAGCAGCCCGGTAGCGGGCTGGGGTGAAGCTTTCTTT. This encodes CASSPVAGWGEAFF.

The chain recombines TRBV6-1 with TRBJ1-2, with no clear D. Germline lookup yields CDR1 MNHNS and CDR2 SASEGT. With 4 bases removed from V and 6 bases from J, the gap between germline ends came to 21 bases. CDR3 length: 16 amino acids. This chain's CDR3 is CASSGGSAPAPDGYTF. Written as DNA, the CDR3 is TGTGCCAGCAGTGGAGGCTCAGCACCAGCCCCTGATGGCTACACCTTC.

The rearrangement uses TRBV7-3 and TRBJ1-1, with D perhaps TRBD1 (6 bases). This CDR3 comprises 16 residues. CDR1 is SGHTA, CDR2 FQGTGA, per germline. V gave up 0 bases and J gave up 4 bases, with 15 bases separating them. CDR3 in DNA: TGTGCCAGCAGCTTAACTCCTTCTACAGGGAGCACTGAAGCTTTCTTT. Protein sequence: CASSLTPSTGSTEAFF.

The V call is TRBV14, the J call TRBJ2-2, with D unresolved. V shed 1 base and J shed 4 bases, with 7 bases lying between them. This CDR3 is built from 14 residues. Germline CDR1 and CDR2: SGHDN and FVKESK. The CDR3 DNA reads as TGTGCCAGCAGCCAAGTTGTAGCCACCGGGGAGCTGTTTTTT. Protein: CASSQVVATGELFF. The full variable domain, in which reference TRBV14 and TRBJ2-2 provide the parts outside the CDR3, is EAGVTQFPSHSVIEKGQTVTLRCDPISGHDNLYWYRRVMGKEIKFLLHFVKESKQDESGMPNNRFLAERTGGTYSTLKVQPAELEDSGVYFCASSQVVATGELFFGEGSRLTVL.

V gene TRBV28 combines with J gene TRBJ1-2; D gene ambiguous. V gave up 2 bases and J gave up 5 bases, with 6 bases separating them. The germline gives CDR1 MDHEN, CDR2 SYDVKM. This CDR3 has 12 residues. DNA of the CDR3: TGTGCCAGCAGTTTAGGAGAGTATGGCTACACCTTC. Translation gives CASSLGEYGYTF.

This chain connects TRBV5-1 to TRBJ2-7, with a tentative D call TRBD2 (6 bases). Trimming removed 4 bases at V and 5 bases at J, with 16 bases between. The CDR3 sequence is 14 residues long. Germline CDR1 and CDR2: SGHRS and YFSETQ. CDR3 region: CASSPTEGLHEQYF. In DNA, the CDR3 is TGCGCCAGCAGCCCGACGGAGGGGTTGCACGAGCAGTACTTC.

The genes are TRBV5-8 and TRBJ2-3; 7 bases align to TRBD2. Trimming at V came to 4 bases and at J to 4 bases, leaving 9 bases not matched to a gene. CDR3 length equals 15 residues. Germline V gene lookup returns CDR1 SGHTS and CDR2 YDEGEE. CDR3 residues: CASSPLAGVPDTQYF. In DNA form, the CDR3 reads TGTGCCAGCAGCCCTCTGGCGGGAGTACCAGATACGCAGTATTTT. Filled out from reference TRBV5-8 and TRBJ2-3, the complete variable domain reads EAGVTQSPTHLIKTRGQQATLRCSPISGHTSVYWYQQALGLGLQFLLWYDEGEERNRGNFPPRFSGRQFPNYSSELNVNALELEDSALYLCASSPLAGVPDTQYFGPGTRLTVL.

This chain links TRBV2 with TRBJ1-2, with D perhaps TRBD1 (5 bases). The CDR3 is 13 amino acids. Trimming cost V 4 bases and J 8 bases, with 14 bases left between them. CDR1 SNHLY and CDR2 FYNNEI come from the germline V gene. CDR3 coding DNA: TGTGCCAGCAGTGGGGGCGGACCCTCCGGCTACACCTTC. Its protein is CASSGGGPSGYTF. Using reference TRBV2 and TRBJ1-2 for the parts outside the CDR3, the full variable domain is EPEVTQTPSHQVTQMGQEVILRCVPISNHLYFYWYRQILGQKVEFLVSFYNNEISEKSEIFDDQFSVERPDGSNFTLKIRSTKLEDSAMYFCASSGGGPSGYTFGSGTRLTVV.